The 31 T cell receptor beta chains below were found in one sample sequenced in a study of post-analysis software for immune sequencing data. Study-wide findings and caveats: Controls had lower frequencies than patients of four or five TRBV segments, which included TRBV5-6, TRBV5-1 and TRBV20-1.

Unique molecular identifiers featured in each of the TCR beta cDNA libraries. TCRdb passed the PCR reads through MiXCR, listing each CDR3 protein once. The sample contains about 210,000 distinct CDR3 sequences, roughly 30% of which appear only once. Their antigen targets remain unknown. Specimen: blood. The receptors originated from a girl aged 2 to 17 with multiple sclerosis.

This clonotype was seen many times. The rearrangement uses TRBV9 and TRBJ1-6; D might be TRBD1 (5 bases). CDR1 SGDLS and CDR2 YYNGEE come from the germline V gene. This CDR3 comprises 14 residues. With 0 bases removed from V and 9 bases from J, the gap between germline ends came to 10 bases. CDR3 loop: CASSVARGGSPLHF. CDR3 sequence (DNA): TGTGCCAGCAGCGTAGCTCGGGGGGGTTCACCCCTCCACTTT.

Details on this clonotype: A much larger clone differs by one base, so this may be a read error. The chain joins TRBV4-2 to TRBJ2-7; D is possibly TRBD1 or TRBD2 (5 bases each). Germline V gives CDR1 LGHNA, CDR2 YNFKEQ. CDR3 length equals 16 residues. V was trimmed by 4 bases and J by 7 bases, leaving 23 bases between them. CDR3 DNA: TGTGCCAGCAGCCCCACCGGGGCATTTGCTTACAATGAGCAGTACTTC. This translates into CASSPTGAFAYNEQYF.

The chain employs TRBV2 and TRBJ1-4, with unresolved D. The germline gives CDR1 SNHLY, CDR2 FYNNEI. This CDR3 has 12 amino acids. Trimming removed 4 bases at V and 8 bases at J, with 8 bases between. The CDR3: CASSGAKEKLFF. CDR3 in DNA: TGTGCCAGCAGTGGCGCAAAGGAAAAACTGTTTTTT.

About this clonotype: This could be a read error, since a much larger clone is one nucleotide away. The J gene is TRBJ2-7, the V gene TRBV28; tentative D call: TRBD1 (6 bases). Germline assignment: CDR1 MDHEN and CDR2 SYDVKM. V lost 5 bases to trimming and J lost 3 bases, with 11 bases between them. This CDR3 region has 13 residues. The chain's CDR3 is CASSLGARYEQYF. CDR3 bases: TGTGCCAGCAGTCTGGGGGCTCGCTACGAGCAGTACTTC.

About this clonotype: It may be a read error: a sequence one base away is much more abundant. The genes are TRBV5-6 and TRBJ1-2; unclear D gene. V was trimmed by 0 bases and J by 3 bases, leaving 6 bases between them. In germline, CDR1 is SGHDT, CDR2 YYEEEE. CDR3 length equals 13 residues. The CDR3 is CASSLALHYGYTF. CDR3 bases: TGTGCCAGCAGCTTGGCCCTGCACTATGGCTACACCTTC.

This clonotype was observed at least ten times. The V call is TRBV7-9, the J call TRBJ1-6; D gene ambiguous. In germline, CDR1 is SEHNR, CDR2 FQNEAQ (reference sequence). Trimming shortened V by 4 bases and J by 10 bases, and 20 bases separated the two germline ends. This CDR3 comprises 16 residues. The DNA for the CDR3 is TGTGCCAGCAGCTATGGCAGAACCTCCCGAGACTCACCCCTCCACTTT. Protein: CASSYGRTSRDSPLHF.

This clonotype was seen a single time. This CDR3 reads CASSAFREQYF. The CDR3 DNA is TGTGCCAGCAGTGCTTTTCGAGAGCAGTACTTC. This chain joins TRBV6-1 and TRBJ2-7; D unresolved. The CDR3 covers 11 residues. Germline CDR1 is MNHNS and CDR2 is SASEGT. The V and J ends lost 4 bases and 7 bases respectively, with 8 bases between them.

Only a few counts were recorded for this clonotype. The chain employs TRBV29-1 and TRBJ2-1; D uncertain. The CDR3 loop spans 12 amino acids. Germline V gives CDR1 SQVTM, CDR2 ANQGSEA. V lost 4 bases and J lost 4, with 8 bases in between. The CDR3 sequence: CSVASIYNEQFF. CDR3 DNA sequence: TGCAGCGTTGCCAGTATATACAATGAGCAGTTCTTC.

This clonotype was seen ten or more times. The gene calls are TRBV4-2 and TRBJ1-2; D possibly corresponds to TRBD1 (6 bases). CDR3 length: 15 amino acids. Germline V lookup: CDR1 LGHNA, CDR2 YNFKEQ. The V end lost 0 bases, the J end lost 6 bases, and 14 bases lay between the germline ends. The CDR3 DNA is TGTGCCAGCAGCCAAGACTTTGGGCCAGGGGATGGCTACACCTTC. It encodes CASSQDFGPGDGYTF.

This chain uses TRBV7-9 with TRBJ2-3, with 8 positions matching TRBD1. Per the germline V gene, CDR1 is SEHNR and CDR2 is FQNEAQ (reference sequence). The length of the CDR3 is 14 residues. Trimming removed 5 bases from V and 0 bases from J; junction bases left unmatched: 1. This CDR3 is CASSGTGSTDTQYF. The CDR3 coding sequence is TGTGCCAGCAGCGGGACAGGTAGCACAGATACGCAGTATTTT.

This clonotype came up many times. This chain joins TRBV20-1 and TRBJ2-5; 7 nucleotides line up with TRBD2. V lost 7 bases, J lost 4 bases, and 3 bases stayed unmatched. CDR3 size: 11 residues. The germline CDR1 and CDR2 sequences are DFQATT and SNEGSKA (reference sequence). The CDR3 sequence: CSVASGETQYF. For the CDR3, the DNA is TGCAGTGTTGCTAGCGGAGAGACCCAGTACTTC.

The chain carries TRBV5-1 and TRBJ1-2, with D uncertain. CDR1 and CDR2 (germline): SGHRS, YFSETQ. CDR3 length: 14 residues. Trimming left V 3 bases short and J 3 bases short, with 12 bases between. CDR3 nucleotides: TGCGCCAGCAGCTGGGCAGGATTCGACTATGGCTACACCTTC. Its protein product is CASSWAGFDYGYTF.

This clonotype was found a few times. The chain uses TRBV12-3 or TRBV12-4 and TRBJ2-1; TRBD1 agrees at 7 bases. V was pared by 4 bases and J by 5 bases, with 14 bases of the junction left unmatched. The CDR3 sequence is 17 residues long. The CDR3 region has the DNA TGTGCCAGCAGTTCACCGCACAGGGGAAGTCAGAACAATGAGCAGTTCTTC. Protein: CASSSPHRGSQNNEQFF.

The chain joins TRBV20-1 to TRBJ2-5; 10 nucleotides align to TRBD1. CDR3 length equals 14 residues. Germline trimming cut 3 bases from V and 3 bases from J; bases unmatched to any gene: 4. Germline V gene data show CDR1 as DFQATT and CDR2 as SNEGSKA (reference sequence). This chain's CDR3 is CSASPGTGEETQYF. DNA of the CDR3: TGCAGTGCTAGCCCCGGGACAGGGGAAGAGACCCAGTACTTC.

This clonotype has ten or more counts. V gene TRBV18 combines with J gene TRBJ2-7, with D uncertain. The CDR3 has 12 residues. V gave up 6 bases and J gave up 1 base, with 7 bases separating them. The germline V gene has CDR1 KGHSH and CDR2 LQKENI. The CDR3 spells CASSFGSYEQYF. The DNA for the CDR3 is TGTGCCAGCTCCTTCGGGTCCTACGAGCAGTACTTC.

This chain connects TRBV5-5 to TRBJ2-2; 9 nucleotides line up with TRBD1. J was trimmed by 4 bases and V by 2 bases; bases with no gene match: 6. Germline CDR1 and CDR2: SGHKS and YYEKEE (reference sequence). The CDR3 runs to 16 residues. CDR3 bases: TGTGCCAGCAGCTTTACAGGGGGCGGTGGCACCGGGGAGCTGTTTTTT. This sequence encodes CASSFTGGGGTGELFF.

Concerning this clonotype: At one boundary the junction diverges from the germline segment, which might be a read error. The V gene is TRBV7-9, the J gene TRBJ2-7, with D possibly matching TRBD1 (6 bases). Germline V CDR1 and CDR2: SEHNR, FQNEAQ (reference sequence). CDR3 length: 15 amino acids. CDR3 sequence (DNA): TGTTCCAGCAGCTTGATCGGAACAGGGTATGACGAGCAGTACTTC. This gives the protein CSSSLIGTGYDEQYF. Using reference TRBV7-9 and TRBJ2-7 for the parts outside the CDR3, the full variable domain is DTGVSQNPRHKITKRGQNVTFRCDPISEHNRLYWYRQTLGQGPEFLTYFQNEAQLEKSRLLSDRFSAERPKGSFSTLEIQRTEQGDSAMYLCSSSLIGTGYDEQYFGPGTRLTVT.

The chain has TRBV20-1 and TRBJ1-1; D perhaps matches TRBD1 (5 bases). The CDR3 loop spans 13 amino acids. Germline-derived CDR1 and CDR2 are DFQATT and SNEGSKA (reference sequence). The CDR3 loop is CRAVDSSNTEAFF. The CDR3 DNA reads as TGCAGAGCCGTTGACAGCAGTAACACTGAAGCTTTCTTT.

This clonotype was observed at least ten times. This sequence joins TRBV6-5 and TRBJ1-2; possibly TRBD1 for D (5 bases). V was cut by 0 bases and J by 4 bases, with 12 bases left in between. This CDR3 is 15 amino acids long. Germline V CDR1 and CDR2: MNHEY, SVGAGI. The CDR3 reads CASSYSAGNIYGYTF. CDR3 nucleotide sequence: TGTGCCAGCAGTTACTCGGCAGGGAATATCTATGGCTACACCTTC.

The J gene is TRBJ1-1, the V gene TRBV5-5; D remains unclear. Trimming left V 2 bases short and J 0 bases short, with 8 bases between. From germline, CDR1 is SGHKS and CDR2 YYEKEE (reference sequence). CDR3 length: 14 amino acids. The CDR3 DNA follows: TGTGCCAGCAGCTTCCAGGACGTGAACACTGAAGCTTTCTTT. The encoded protein is CASSFQDVNTEAFF.

The chain joins TRBV12-3 or TRBV12-4 to TRBJ1-1, with 8 bases matching TRBD1. The CDR3 extends over 15 amino acids. V lost 2 bases, J lost 1 base, and 3 bases stayed unmatched. The CDR3 sequence: CASSLPGTGNTEAFF. DNA of the CDR3: TGTGCCAGCAGTTTACCCGGGACAGGGAACACTGAAGCTTTCTTT.

Details on this clonotype: A much larger clone sits a single nucleotide away, making a read error possible. The chain is built from TRBV3-1 and TRBJ1-2, with a possible D match to TRBD1 (5 bases). Germline values: CDR1 LGHDT, CDR2 YNNKEL (reference sequence). The CDR3 consists of 13 residues. In DNA form, the CDR3 reads TGTGCCAGCAGCCAACCCGACAGCTATGGCCACACCTTC. This gives the protein CASSQPDSYGHTF.

This clonotype was counted between two and nine times. The chain carries TRBV5-5 and TRBJ2-5; tentatively, D is TRBD1 or TRBD2 (5 bases each). Trimming took 4 bases from V and 3 from J, leaving 13 bases between them. Germline V lookup: CDR1 SGHKS, CDR2 YYEKEE (reference sequence). The CDR3 extends over 14 amino acids. For the CDR3, the DNA is TGTGCCAGCAGCACGGGACCAGCGAAAGAGACCCAGTACTTC. Protein: CASSTGPAKETQYF.

In this sample, this clonotype turned up a few times. The chain joins TRBV5-1 to TRBJ1-1; no firm D call. There are 12 residues in the CDR3. Germline V gene lookup returns CDR1 SGHRS and CDR2 YFSETQ. Trimming took off 4 bases at V and 6 bases at J, with 10 bases between the two ends. For the CDR3, the DNA is TGCGCCAGCAGCCCCGGGTATGCTGAAGCTTTCTTT. It translates to CASSPGYAEAFF.

This clonotype has just a few counts. The V gene is TRBV20-1, the J gene TRBJ2-5, with 7 bases that match TRBD2. The CDR3 loop spans 13 amino acids. Germline CDR1 and CDR2: DFQATT and SNEGSKA (reference sequence). The V and J ends lost 8 bases and 5 bases, in that order; junction bases with no gene match: 11. The CDR3 loop is CSPERREMETQYF. The CDR3 region has the DNA TGCAGTCCCGAGCGGCGGGAGATGGAGACCCAGTACTTC.

This clonotype was picked up one time. A much larger clone sits a single nucleotide away, making a read error possible. The chain carries TRBV4-2 and TRBJ2-7; D is possibly TRBD2 (5 bases). The ends were cut back, 4 bases at V and 5 bases at J, with 27 bases in the middle. The CDR3 loop spans 18 amino acids. In germline, CDR1 is LGHNA, CDR2 YNFKEQ. In nucleotides, the CDR3 is TGTGCCAGCAGCCCCATAACCGCCCGGGATAGGGAACGGGACGAGCAGTACTTC. Its translation: CASSPITARDRERDEQYF.

This clonotype was found many times. CDR3 sequence (DNA): TGTGCCATCACAGGGGATGTCTCCTATGGCTACACCTTC. It yields the protein CAITGDVSYGYTF. V gene TRBV10-3 combines with J gene TRBJ1-2, with D perhaps matching TRBD1 (6 bases). There are 13 residues in the CDR3. Deletions cut 7 bases from V and 4 bases from J, with 13 bases between. Germline-derived CDR1 and CDR2 are ENHRY and SYGVKD.

V is TRBV27 and J is TRBJ2-3; perhaps TRBD2 as D (5 bases). The germline CDR1 and CDR2 sequences are MNHEY and SMNVEV (reference sequence). This CDR3 is 13 amino acids long. V lost 4 bases to trimming and J lost 8 bases, with 13 bases between them. The CDR3 DNA sequence: TGTGCCAGCAGTTACCGGACTCCTAGTACGCAGTATTTT. Translated, it gives CASSYRTPSTQYF.

This chain connects TRBV11-2 to TRBJ2-5; 13 nucleotides agree with TRBD2. The junction had 7 bases not matched to a gene; V was cut back by 1 base and J by 11 bases. Germline V CDR1 and CDR2: SGHAT, FQNNGV. CDR3 length equals 15 residues. The CDR3 spells CASSLGLAGGYKQYF. Here the CDR3 DNA reads TGTGCCAGCAGCTTAGGACTAGCGGGAGGATACAAGCAGTACTTC.

Note on this clonotype: A much larger clone lies a single base off, so this may be a read error. The chain carries TRBV27 and TRBJ2-1; no reliable D call. Per the germline V gene, CDR1 is MNHEY and CDR2 is SMNVEV (reference sequence). The CDR3 contains 14 residues. CDR3 sequence: CASSPRPIYHEQFF. Written as DNA, the CDR3 is TGTGCCAGCAGTCCCAGACCAATCTACCATGAGCAGTTCTTC.

V gene TRBV24-1 combines with J gene TRBJ2-6; D unclear. The germline V and J ends were trimmed by 4 bases and 3 bases, with 9 bases remaining between them. This CDR3 contains 15 residues. CDR1 KGHDR and CDR2 SFDVKD come from the germline V gene. The CDR3, as DNA: TGTGCCACCAGTGACGTGGGTGGTGGGGCCAACGTCCTGACTTTC. It translates to CATSDVGGGANVLTF.